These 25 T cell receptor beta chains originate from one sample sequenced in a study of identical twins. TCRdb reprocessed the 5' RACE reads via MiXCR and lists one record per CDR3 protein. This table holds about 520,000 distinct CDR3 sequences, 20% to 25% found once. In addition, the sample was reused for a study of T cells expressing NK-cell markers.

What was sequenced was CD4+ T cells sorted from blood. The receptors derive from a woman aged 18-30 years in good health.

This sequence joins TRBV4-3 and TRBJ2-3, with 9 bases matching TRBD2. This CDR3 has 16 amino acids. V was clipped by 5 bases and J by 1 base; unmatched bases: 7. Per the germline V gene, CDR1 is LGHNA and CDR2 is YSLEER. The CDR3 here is CASSDVSGRGTDTQYF. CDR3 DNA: TGCGCCAGCAGCGACGTTAGCGGGAGAGGCACAGATACGCAGTATTTT.

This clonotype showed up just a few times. CDR3 protein: CASSLTTGRLGEQFF. Here the CDR3 DNA reads TGTGCCAGCAGCTTAACAACGGGACGGCTCGGAGAGCAGTTCTTC. The chain employs TRBV5-4 and TRBJ2-1; either TRBD1 or TRBD2 may fit D (5 bases each). CDR3 length: 15 amino acids. Deletions cut 2 bases from V and 10 bases from J, with 19 bases between. Germline V gives CDR1 SGHNT, CDR2 YYREEE (reference sequence).

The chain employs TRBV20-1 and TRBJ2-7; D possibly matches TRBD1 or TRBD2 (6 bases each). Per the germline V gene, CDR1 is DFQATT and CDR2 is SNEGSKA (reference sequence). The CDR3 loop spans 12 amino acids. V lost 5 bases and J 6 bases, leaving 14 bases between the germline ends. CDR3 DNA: TGCAGTGCTGACCCGACGGGGGCCGAGCAGTACTTC. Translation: CSADPTGAEQYF.

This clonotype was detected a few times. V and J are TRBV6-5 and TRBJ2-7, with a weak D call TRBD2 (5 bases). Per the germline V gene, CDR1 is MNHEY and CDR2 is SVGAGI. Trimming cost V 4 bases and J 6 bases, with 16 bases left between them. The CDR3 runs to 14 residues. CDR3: CASSLPSTIGEQYF. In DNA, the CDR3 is TGTGCCAGCAGTTTGCCTAGCACAATTGGCGAGCAGTACTTC.

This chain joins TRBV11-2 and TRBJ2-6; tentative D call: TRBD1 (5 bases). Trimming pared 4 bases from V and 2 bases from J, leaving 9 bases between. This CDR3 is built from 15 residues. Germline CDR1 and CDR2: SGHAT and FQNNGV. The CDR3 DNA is TGTGCCAGCAGCTCAGGGCAGGCTGGGGCCAACGTCCTGACTTTC. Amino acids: CASSSGQAGANVLTF.

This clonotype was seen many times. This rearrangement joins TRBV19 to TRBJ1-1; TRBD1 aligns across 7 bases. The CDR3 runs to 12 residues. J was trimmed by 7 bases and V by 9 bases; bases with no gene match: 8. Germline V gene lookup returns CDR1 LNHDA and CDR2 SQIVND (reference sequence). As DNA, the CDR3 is TGTGCCAGCAGTCTGACAGGGATTGAAGCTTTCTTT. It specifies CASSLTGIEAFF. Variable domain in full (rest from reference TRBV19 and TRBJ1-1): DGGITQSPKYLFRKEGQNVTLSCEQNLNHDAMYWYRQDPGQGLRLIYYSQIVNDFQKGDIAEGYSVSREKKESFPLTVTSAQKNPTAFYLCASSLTGIEAFFGQGTRLTVV.

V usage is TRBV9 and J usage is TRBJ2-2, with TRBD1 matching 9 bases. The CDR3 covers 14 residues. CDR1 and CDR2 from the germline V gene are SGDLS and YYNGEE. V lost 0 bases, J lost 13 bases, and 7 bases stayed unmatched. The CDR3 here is CASSVGTGGSSLFF. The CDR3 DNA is TGTGCCAGCAGCGTAGGAACAGGGGGCAGTTCGCTGTTTTTT. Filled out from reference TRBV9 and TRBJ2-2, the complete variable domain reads DSGVTQTPKHLITATGQRVTLRCSPRSGDLSVYWYQQSLDQGLQFLIQYYNGEERAKGNILERFSAQQFPDLHSELNLSSLELGDSALYFCASSVGTGGSSLFFGEGSRLTVL.

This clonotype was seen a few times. CDR3 loop: CASSLQGSGYTF. The CDR3, as DNA: TGTGCCAGCAGTTTACAGGGGTCTGGCTACACCTTC. This rearrangement joins TRBV12-3 or TRBV12-4 to TRBJ1-2; D might be TRBD1 (6 bases). The V end lost 2 bases, the J end lost 7 bases, and 8 bases lay between the germline ends. The CDR3 is 12 amino acids.

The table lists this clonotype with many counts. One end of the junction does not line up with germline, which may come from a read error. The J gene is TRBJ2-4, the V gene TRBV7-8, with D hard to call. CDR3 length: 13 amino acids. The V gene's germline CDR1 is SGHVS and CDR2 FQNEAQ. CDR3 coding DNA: TGTGCCAGCAGTCCCGCGGCCACAAACATTCAGTACTTC. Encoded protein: CASSPAATNIQYF.

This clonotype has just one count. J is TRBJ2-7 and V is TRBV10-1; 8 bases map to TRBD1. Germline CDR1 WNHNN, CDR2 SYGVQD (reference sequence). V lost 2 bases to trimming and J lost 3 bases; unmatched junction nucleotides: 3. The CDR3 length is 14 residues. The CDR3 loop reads CASSEGQGNYEQYF. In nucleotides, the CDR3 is TGCGCCAGCAGTGAGGGACAGGGTAACTACGAGCAGTACTTC.

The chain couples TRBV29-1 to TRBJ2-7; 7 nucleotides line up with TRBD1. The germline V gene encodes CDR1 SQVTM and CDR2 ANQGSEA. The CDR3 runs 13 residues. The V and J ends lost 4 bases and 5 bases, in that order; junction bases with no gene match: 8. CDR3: CSVARQGPNEQYF. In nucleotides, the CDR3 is TGCAGCGTTGCGAGACAGGGTCCTAACGAGCAGTACTTC.

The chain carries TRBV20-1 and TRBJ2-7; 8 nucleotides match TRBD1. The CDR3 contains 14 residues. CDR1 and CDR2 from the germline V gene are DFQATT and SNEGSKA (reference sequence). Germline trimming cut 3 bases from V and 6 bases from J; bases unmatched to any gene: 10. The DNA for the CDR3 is TGCAGTGCTAGGATGGGACAGGCCTTAGGCGAGCAGTACTTC. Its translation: CSARMGQALGEQYF.

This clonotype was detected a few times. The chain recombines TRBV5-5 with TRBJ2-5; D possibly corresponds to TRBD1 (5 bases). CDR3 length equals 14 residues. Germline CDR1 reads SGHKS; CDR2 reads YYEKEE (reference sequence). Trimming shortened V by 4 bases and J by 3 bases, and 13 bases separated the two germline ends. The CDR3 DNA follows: TGTGCCAGCAGCCTGAACCCGACAGAAGAGACCCAGTACTTC. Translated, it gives CASSLNPTEETQYF. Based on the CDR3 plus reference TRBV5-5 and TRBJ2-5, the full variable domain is DAGVTQSPTHLIKTRGQQVTLRCSPISGHKSVSWYQQVLGQGPQFIFQYYEKEERGRGNFPDRFSARQFPNYSSELNVNALLLGDSALYLCASSLNPTEETQYFGPGTRLLVL.

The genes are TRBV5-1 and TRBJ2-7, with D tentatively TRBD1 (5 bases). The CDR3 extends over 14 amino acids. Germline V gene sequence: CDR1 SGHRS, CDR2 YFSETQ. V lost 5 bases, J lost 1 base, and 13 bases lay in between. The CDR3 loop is CASRPGHSSYEQYF. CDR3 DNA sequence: TGCGCCAGCAGGCCCGGACATTCTTCCTACGAGCAGTACTTC.

CDR3 region: CSVARGDTQYF. The CDR3 DNA follows: TGCAGTGTGGCCAGGGGGGATACGCAGTATTTT. J is TRBJ2-3 and V is TRBV20-1, with 7 bases fitting TRBD1. The junction had 4 bases not matched to a gene; V was cut back by 7 bases and J by 6 bases. Looked up from germline, CDR1 is DFQATT and CDR2 is SNEGSKA (reference sequence). The CDR3 extends over 11 amino acids.

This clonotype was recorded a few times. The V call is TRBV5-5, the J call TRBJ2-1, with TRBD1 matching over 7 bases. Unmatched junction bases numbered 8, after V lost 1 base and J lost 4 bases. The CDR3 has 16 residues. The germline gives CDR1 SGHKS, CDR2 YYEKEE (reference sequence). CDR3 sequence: CASSLNAGTVYNEQFF. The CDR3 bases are TGTGCCAGCAGCTTGAACGCCGGGACAGTTTACAATGAGCAGTTCTTC.

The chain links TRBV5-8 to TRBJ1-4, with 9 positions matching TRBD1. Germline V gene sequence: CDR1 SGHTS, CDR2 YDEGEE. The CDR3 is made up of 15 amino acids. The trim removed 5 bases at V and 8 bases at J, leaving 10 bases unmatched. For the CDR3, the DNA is TGTGCCAGCAGACCCGGGACAGGGTCAGGCGAAAAACTGTTTTTT. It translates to CASRPGTGSGEKLFF.

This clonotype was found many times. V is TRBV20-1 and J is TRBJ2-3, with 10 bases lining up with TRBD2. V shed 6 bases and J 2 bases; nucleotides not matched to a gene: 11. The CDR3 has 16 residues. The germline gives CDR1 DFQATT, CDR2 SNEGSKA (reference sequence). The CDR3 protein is CSAGPRLAGDTDTQYF. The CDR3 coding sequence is TGCAGTGCAGGACCCCGACTAGCGGGTGACACAGATACGCAGTATTTT.

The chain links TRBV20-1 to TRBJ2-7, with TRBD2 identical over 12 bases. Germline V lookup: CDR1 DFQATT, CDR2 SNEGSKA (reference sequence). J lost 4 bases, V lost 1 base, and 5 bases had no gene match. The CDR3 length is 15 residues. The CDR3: CSARGVTSGSYEQYF. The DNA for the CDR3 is TGCAGTGCTAGAGGAGTGACTAGCGGGAGTTACGAGCAGTACTTC.

CDR3 residues: CSARQTVSYEQYF. Here the CDR3 DNA reads TGCAGTGCTAGACAAACTGTCTCCTACGAGCAGTACTTC. The V gene is TRBV20-1, the J gene TRBJ2-7; D remains unclear. The V gene's germline CDR1 is DFQATT and CDR2 SNEGSKA (reference sequence). The CDR3 consists of 13 residues. Trimming shortened V by 2 bases and J by 0 bases, and 8 bases separated the two germline ends.

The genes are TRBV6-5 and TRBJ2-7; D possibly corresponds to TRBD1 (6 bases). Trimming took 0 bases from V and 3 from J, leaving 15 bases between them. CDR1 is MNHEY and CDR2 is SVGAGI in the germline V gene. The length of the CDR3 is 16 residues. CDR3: CASSYSIMDSNYEQYF. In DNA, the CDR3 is TGTGCCAGCAGTTACTCGATCATGGACAGTAACTACGAGCAGTACTTC.

CDR3 coding DNA: TGCAGTGCCTCAGGGGGGGCCCGCACAGATACGCAGTATTTT. Its protein is CSASGGARTDTQYF. V usage is TRBV20-1 and J usage is TRBJ2-3; the D call may be TRBD1 or TRBD2 (7 bases each). The CDR3 spans 14 residues. Trimming stripped 6 bases from V and 1 base from J, with 14 bases between. Looked up from germline, CDR1 is DFQATT and CDR2 is SNEGSKA (reference sequence).

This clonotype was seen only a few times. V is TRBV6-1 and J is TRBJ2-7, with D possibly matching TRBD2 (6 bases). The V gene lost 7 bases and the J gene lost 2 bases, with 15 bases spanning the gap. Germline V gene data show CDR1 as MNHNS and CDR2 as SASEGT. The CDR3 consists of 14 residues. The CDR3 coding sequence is TGTGCCAGCACCAATAGCGGTCTGACCTACGAGCAGTACTTC. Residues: CASTNSGLTYEQYF.

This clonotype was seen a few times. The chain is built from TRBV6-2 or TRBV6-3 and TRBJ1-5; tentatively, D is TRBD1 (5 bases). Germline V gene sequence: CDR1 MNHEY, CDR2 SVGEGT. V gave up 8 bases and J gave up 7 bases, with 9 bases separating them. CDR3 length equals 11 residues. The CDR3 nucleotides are TGTGCCAGCGGGGGGGAACAGCCCCAGCATTTT. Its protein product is CASGGEQPQHF.

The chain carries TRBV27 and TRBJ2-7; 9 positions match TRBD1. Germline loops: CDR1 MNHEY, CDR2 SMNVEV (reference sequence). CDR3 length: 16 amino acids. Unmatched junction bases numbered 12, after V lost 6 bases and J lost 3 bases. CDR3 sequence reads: CASRPAGTGSFYEQYF. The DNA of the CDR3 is TGTGCCAGCAGGCCCGCCGGGACAGGGTCCTTCTACGAGCAGTACTTC.